The 9 T cell receptor beta chains below come from one sample, sequenced in a study of CD8 T cells in ankylosing spondylitis. Study-level points and caveats: Seemingly characteristic of ankylosing spondylitis blood was a TCR beta motif consisting of fewer than 10 highly homologous variants.

TCRdb ran MiXCR on the 5' RACE reads and lists one entry per CDR3 protein. The sample records approximately 550,000 distinct CDR3 sequences, 12% being singletons. Their antigen targets remain unknown. The sequencing input was blood, either unsorted or a sorted T cell fraction (not recorded which). The receptors here all came from a male donor with ankylosing spondylitis.

The chain joins TRBV29-1 to TRBJ2-7; tentatively, D is TRBD2 (5 bases). Germline CDR1 and CDR2: SQVTM and ANQGSEA. Trimming cost V 7 bases and J 0 bases, with 16 bases left between them. The CDR3 has 14 amino acids. CDR3 DNA sequence: TGCAGCGCTGTTAGCGAAAGGAGCTCCTACGAGCAGTACTTC. Encoded protein: CSAVSERSSYEQYF.

The chain has TRBV12-3 or TRBV12-4 and TRBJ2-5; D might be TRBD1 (6 bases). Between the trimmed V and J ends, which lost 8 bases and 4 bases, there was a span of 14 bases. This CDR3 spans 13 amino acids. The CDR3 is CASGDVRGETQYF. Here the CDR3 DNA reads TGTGCCAGCGGGGATGTCAGGGGAGAGACCCAGTACTTC.

In its sample, this clonotype was seen a few times. CDR3 residues: CSANRAYEQYF. CDR3 DNA: TGCAGTGCTAACAGGGCCTACGAGCAGTACTTC. The chain links TRBV20-1 to TRBJ2-7; TRBD1 is a possible D gene (6 bases). Germline V CDR1 and CDR2: DFQATT, SNEGSKA (reference sequence). The CDR3 totals 11 residues. Trimming took 4 bases from V and 2 from J, leaving 6 bases between them.

This clonotype has a handful of counts. The genes are TRBV20-1 and TRBJ2-7; D is undetermined. Germline CDR1 reads DFQATT; CDR2 reads SNEGSKA (reference sequence). Trimming left V 5 bases short and J 2 bases short, with 7 bases between. This CDR3 is built from 11 residues. The CDR3 protein is CSALGPYEQYF. CDR3 bases: TGCAGTGCTCTCGGTCCCTACGAGCAGTACTTC.

Turning to this clonotype: This may come from a read error, since a much larger clone is one base off. The rearrangement links TRBV7-8 to TRBJ1-5; D is unclear. CDR3 size: 12 residues. The V gene's germline CDR1 is SGHVS and CDR2 FQNEAQ. Deletions cut 5 bases from V and 4 bases from J, with 6 bases between. The CDR3 region has the DNA TGTGCCAGCAGCCCTTGGAATCAGCCCCAGCATTTT. It encodes CASSPWNQPQHF. The whole variable domain, filled in from reference TRBV7-8 and TRBJ1-5, reads GAGVSQSPRYKVAKRGQDVALRCDPISGHVSLFWYQQALGQGPEFLTYFQNEAQLDKSGLPSDRFFAERPEGSVSTLKIQRTQQEDSAVYLCASSPWNQPQHFGDGTRLSIL.

This clonotype was found many times. The chain uses TRBV29-1 and TRBJ2-1; a weak D match, TRBD2 (6 bases). The V end lost 5 bases, the J end lost 6 bases, and 11 bases lay between the germline ends. The CDR3 consists of 12 residues. The V gene's germline CDR1 is SQVTM and CDR2 ANQGSEA. The CDR3 sequence: CSVLTRPNEQFF. For the CDR3, the DNA is TGCAGCGTTCTGACTAGGCCCAATGAGCAGTTCTTC.

This clonotype was seen more than once but under ten times. The V gene is TRBV2, the J gene TRBJ2-5; no reliable D call. V lost 5 bases, J lost 1 base, and 11 bases lay in between. Germline lookup yields CDR1 SNHLY and CDR2 FYNNEI. CDR3 length equals 14 residues. CDR3 nucleotide sequence: TGTGCCAGCAGTCTCGGACGGTCCCAAGAGACCCAGTACTTC. It is translated as CASSLGRSQETQYF. The entire variable domain, with the rest obtained from reference TRBV2 and TRBJ2-5, is as follows: EPEVTQTPSHQVTQMGQEVILRCVPISNHLYFYWYRQILGQKVEFLVSFYNNEISEKSEIFDDQFSVERPDGSNFTLKIRSTKLEDSAMYFCASSLGRSQETQYFGPGTRLLVL.

V usage is TRBV20-1 and J usage is TRBJ2-3; perhaps TRBD2 as D (6 bases). V gave up 0 bases and J gave up 4 bases, with 14 bases separating them. This CDR3 has 15 amino acids. Germline V gene data show CDR1 as DFQATT and CDR2 as SNEGSKA (reference sequence). This chain's CDR3 is CSARDRRGVADTQYF. The CDR3 nucleotides read TGCAGTGCTAGAGATCGGAGGGGAGTGGCAGATACGCAGTATTTT.

There are many counts of this clonotype. This rearrangement joins TRBV5-1 to TRBJ2-3, with TRBD1 as a possible D gene (6 bases). Germline V CDR1 and CDR2: SGHRS, YFSETQ. The CDR3 loop spans 16 amino acids. Trimming cost V 4 bases and J 5 bases, with 20 bases left between them. As DNA, the CDR3 is TGCGCCAGCAGCATACAAGCAGGGGATATAGGAGATACGCAGTATTTT. Its protein is CASSIQAGDIGDTQYF.